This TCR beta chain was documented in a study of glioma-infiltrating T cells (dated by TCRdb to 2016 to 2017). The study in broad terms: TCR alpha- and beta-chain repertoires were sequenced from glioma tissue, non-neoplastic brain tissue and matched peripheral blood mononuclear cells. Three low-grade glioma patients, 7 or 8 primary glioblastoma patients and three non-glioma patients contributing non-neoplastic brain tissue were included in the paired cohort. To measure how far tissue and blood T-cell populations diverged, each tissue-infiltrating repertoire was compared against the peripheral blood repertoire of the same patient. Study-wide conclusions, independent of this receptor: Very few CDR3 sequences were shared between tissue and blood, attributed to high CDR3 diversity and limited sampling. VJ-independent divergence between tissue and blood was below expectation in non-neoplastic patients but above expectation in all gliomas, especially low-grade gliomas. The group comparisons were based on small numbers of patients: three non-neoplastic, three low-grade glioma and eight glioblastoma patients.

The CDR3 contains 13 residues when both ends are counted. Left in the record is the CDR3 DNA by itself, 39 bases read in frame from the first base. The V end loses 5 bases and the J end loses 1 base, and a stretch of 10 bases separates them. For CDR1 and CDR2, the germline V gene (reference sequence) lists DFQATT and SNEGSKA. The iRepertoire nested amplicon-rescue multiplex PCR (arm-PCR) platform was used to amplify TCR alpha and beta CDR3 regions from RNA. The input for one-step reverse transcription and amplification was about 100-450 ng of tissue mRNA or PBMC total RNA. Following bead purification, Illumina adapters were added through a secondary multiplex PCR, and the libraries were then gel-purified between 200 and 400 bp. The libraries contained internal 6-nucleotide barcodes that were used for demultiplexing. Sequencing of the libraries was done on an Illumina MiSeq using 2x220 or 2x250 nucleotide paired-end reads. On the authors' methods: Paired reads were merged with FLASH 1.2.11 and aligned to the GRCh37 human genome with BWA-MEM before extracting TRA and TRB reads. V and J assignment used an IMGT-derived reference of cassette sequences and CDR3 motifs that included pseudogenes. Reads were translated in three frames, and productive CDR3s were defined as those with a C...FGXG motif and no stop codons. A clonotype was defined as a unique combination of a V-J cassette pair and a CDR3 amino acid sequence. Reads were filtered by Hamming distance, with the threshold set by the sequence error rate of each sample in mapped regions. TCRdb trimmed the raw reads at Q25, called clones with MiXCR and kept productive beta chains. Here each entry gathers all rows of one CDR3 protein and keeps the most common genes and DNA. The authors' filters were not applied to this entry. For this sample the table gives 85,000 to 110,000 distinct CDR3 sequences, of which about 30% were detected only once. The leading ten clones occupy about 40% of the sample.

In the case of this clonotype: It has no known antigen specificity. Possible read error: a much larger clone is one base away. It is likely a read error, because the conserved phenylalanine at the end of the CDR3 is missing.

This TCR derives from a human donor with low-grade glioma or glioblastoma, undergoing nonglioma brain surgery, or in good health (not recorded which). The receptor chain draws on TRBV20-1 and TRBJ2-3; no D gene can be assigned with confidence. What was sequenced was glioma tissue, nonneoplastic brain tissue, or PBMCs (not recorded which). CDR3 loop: CSASLSGTDTQYL. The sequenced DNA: TGCAGTGCTTCCCTTTCGGGCACAGATACGCAGTATCTT.